This T cell receptor beta chain emerged from a study of response to subunit inactivated influenza vaccine. Study findings and constraints: The study's authors posited that every seasonal influenza vaccination enlists few new T cells.

In its sample, this clonotype was seen a few times. Its specificity is unknown. TCRdb reanalysed the RT-PCR reads using MiXCR and keeps one entry per CDR3 protein. In the table there are roughly 700,000 distinct CDR3 sequences, about 15% of which are singletons. The sequence came from a man aged 45-60 years who received an inactivated influenza vaccine. The sequenced sample was PBMCs from blood, obtained roughly 12 days after vaccination.

The CDR3 spells CAWTSGTGDYEQYF. CDR3 in DNA: TGTGCCTGGACTTCCGGGACAGGGGATTACGAGCAGTACTTC. This chain links TRBV30 with TRBJ2-7; 10 positions match TRBD1. CDR3 length equals 14 residues. Germline CDR1 is GTSNPN and CDR2 is SVGIG (reference sequence). V was pared by 4 bases and J by 4 bases, with 7 bases of the junction left unmatched.